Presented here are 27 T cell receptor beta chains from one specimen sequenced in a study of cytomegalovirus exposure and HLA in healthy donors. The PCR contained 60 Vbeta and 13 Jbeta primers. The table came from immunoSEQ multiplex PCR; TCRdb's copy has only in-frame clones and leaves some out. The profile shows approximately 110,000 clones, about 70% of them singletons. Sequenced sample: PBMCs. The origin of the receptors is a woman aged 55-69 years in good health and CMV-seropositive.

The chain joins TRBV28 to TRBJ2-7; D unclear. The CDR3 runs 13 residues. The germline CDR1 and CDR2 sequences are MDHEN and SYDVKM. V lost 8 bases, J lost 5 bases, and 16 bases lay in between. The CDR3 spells CASVLHSTDEQYF. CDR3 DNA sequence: TGTGCCAGCGTCCTTCACAGTACGGACGAGCAGTACTTC.

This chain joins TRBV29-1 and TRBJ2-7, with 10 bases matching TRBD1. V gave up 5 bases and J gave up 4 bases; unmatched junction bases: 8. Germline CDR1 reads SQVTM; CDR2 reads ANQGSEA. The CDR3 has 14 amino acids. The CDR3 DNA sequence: TGCAGCGTTCTCCGGGACAGGGGTTCGTACGAGCAGTACTTC. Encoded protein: CSVLRDRGSYEQYF.

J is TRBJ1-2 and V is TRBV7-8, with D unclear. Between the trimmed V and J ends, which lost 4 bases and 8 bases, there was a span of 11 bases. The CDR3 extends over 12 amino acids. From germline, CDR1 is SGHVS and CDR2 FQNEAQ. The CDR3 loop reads CASSSGPGGYTF. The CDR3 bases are TGTGCCAGCAGCTCTGGCCCGGGGGGCTACACCTTC.

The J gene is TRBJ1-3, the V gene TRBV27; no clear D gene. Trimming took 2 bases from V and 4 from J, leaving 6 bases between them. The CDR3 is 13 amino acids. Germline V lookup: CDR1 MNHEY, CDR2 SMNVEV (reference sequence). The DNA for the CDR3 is TGTGCCAGCAGTTTAGGCGGGGGAAACACCATATATTTT. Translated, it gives CASSLGGGNTIYF.

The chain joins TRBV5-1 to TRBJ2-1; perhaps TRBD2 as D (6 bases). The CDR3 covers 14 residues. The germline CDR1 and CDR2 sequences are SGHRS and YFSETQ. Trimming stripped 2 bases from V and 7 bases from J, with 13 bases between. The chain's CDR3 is CASSFRDLGNEQFF. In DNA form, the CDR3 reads TGCGCCAGCAGCTTCCGGGACTTGGGGAATGAGCAGTTCTTC.

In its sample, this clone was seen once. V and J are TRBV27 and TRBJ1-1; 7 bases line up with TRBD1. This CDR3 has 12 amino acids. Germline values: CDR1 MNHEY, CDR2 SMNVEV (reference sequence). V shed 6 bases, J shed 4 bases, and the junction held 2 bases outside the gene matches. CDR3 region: CASSQGGTEAFF. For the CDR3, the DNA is TGTGCCAGCAGCCAGGGGGGCACTGAAGCTTTCTTT.

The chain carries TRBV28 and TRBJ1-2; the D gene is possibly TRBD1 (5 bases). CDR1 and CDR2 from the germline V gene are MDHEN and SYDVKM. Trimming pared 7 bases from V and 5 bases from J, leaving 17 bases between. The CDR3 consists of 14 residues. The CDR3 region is CASTLNPTAYGYTF. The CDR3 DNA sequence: TGTGCCAGCACTCTGAACCCGACAGCATATGGCTACACCTTC.

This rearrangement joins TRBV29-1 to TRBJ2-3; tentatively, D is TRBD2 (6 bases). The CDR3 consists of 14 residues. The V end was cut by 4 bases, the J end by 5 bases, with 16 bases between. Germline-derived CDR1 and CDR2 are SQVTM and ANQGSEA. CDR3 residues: CSVARDSAEDTQYF. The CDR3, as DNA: TGCAGCGTTGCCAGGGACTCCGCCGAAGATACGCAGTATTTT.

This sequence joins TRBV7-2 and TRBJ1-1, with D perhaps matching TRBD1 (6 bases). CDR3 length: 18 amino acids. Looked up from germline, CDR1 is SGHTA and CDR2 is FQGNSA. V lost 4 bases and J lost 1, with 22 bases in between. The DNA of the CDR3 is TGTGCCAGCAGCTGGGGCAAGGGGTGGACAGACCAGAACACTGAAGCTTTCTTT. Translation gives CASSWGKGWTDQNTEAFF. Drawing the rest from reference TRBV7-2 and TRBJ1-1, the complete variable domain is GAGVSQSPSNKVTEKGKDVELRCDPISGHTALYWYRQSLGQGLEFLIYFQGNSAPDKSGLPSDRFSAERTGGSVSTLTIQRTQQEDSAVYLCASSWGKGWTDQNTEAFFGQGTRLTVV.

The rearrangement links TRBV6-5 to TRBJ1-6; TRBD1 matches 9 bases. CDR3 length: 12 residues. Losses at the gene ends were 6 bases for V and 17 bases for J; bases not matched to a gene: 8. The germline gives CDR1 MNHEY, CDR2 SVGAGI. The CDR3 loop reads CASRAATGGFHF. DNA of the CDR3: TGTGCCAGCAGGGCCGCTACAGGGGGCTTCCACTTT.

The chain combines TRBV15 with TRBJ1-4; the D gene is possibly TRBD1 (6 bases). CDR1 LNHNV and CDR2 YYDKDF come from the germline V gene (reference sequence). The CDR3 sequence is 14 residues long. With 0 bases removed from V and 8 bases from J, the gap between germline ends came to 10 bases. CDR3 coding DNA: TGTGCCACCAGCAGAGACAGGGGCCGGGAAAAACTGTTTTTT. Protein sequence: CATSRDRGREKLFF.

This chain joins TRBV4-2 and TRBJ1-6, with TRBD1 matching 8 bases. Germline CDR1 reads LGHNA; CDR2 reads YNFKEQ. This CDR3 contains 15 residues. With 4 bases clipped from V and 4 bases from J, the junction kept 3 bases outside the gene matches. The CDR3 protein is CASSPRGQYNSPLHF. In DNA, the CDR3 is TGTGCCAGCAGCCCCAGGGGGCAATATAATTCACCCCTCCACTTT.

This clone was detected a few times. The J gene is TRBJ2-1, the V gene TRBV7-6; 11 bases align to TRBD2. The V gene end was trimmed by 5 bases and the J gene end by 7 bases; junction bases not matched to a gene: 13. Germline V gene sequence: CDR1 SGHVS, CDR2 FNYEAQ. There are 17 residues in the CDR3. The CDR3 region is CASSLRLAGTTGNEQFF. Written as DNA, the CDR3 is TGTGCCAGCAGCCTCCGACTAGCGGGGACAACCGGGAATGAGCAGTTCTTC.

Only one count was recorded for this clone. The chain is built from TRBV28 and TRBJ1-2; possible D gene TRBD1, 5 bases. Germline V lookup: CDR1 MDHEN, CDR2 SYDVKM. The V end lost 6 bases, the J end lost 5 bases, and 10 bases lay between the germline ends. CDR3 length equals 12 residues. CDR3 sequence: CASSVDRYGYTF. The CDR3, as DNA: TGTGCCAGCAGCGTAGACAGATATGGCTACACCTTC.

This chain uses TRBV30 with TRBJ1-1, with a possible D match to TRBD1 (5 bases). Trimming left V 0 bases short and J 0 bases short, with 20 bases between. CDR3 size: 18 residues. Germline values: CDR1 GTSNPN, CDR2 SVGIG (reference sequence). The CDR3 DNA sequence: TGTGCCTGGAGTGTAGTGACAGTCCAGTTCCACATGAACACTGAAGCTTTCTTT. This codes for CAWSVVTVQFHMNTEAFF.

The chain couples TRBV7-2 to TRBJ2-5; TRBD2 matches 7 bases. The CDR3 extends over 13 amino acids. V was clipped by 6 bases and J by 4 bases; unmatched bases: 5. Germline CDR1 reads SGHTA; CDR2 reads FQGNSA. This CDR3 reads CASRLSSGETQYF. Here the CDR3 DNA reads TGTGCCAGCAGACTCTCTAGCGGAGAGACCCAGTACTTC. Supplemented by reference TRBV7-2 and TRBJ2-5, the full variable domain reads GAGVSQSPSNKVTEKGKDVELRCDPISGHTALYWYRQSLGQGLEFLIYFQGNSAPDKSGLPSDRFSAERTGGSVSTLTIQRTQQEDSAVYLCASRLSSGETQYFGPGTRLLVL.

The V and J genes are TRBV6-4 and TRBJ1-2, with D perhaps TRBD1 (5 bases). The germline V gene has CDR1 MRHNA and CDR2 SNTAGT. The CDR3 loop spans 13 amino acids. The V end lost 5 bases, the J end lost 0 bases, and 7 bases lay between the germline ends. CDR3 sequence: CASSQGANYGYTF. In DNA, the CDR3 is TGTGCCAGCAGTCAGGGCGCTAACTATGGCTACACCTTC.

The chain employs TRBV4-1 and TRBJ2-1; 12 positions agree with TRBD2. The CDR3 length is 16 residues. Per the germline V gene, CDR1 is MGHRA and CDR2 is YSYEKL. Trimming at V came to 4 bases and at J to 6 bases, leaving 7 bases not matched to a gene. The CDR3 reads CASSRNRLAGVNEQFF. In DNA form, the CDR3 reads TGCGCCAGCAGCCGTAATAGACTAGCGGGAGTCAATGAGCAGTTCTTC.

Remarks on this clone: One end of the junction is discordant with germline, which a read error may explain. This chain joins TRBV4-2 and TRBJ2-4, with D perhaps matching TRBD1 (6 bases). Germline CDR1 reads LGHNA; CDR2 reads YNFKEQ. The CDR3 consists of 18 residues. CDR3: CASSQVPSGTSGENSQYF. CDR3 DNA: TGTGCCAGCAGCCAAGTCCCCTCCGGGACCTCAGGGGAAAACAGTCAGTACTTC.

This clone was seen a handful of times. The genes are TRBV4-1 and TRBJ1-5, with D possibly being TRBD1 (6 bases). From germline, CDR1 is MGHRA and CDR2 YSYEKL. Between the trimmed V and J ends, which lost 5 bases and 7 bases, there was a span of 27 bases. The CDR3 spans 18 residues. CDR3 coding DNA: TGCGCCAGCAGCGAGGGGGGGTACGGGGGACGGTCGGACCAGCCCCAGCATTTT. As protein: CASSEGGYGGRSDQPQHF.

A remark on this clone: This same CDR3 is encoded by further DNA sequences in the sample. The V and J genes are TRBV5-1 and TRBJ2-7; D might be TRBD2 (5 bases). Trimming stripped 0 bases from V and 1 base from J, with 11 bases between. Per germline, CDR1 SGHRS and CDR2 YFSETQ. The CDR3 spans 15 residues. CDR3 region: CASSLGLAGSYEQYF. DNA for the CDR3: TGCGCCAGCAGCTTGGGGCTAGCAGGATCCTACGAGCAGTACTTC.

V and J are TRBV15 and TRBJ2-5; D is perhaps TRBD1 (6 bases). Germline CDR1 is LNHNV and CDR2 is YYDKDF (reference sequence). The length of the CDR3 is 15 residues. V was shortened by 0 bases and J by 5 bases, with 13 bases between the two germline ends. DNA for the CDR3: TGTGCCACCAGCAGAGATAGGACAGAAGGCGAGACCCAGTACTTC. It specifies CATSRDRTEGETQYF.

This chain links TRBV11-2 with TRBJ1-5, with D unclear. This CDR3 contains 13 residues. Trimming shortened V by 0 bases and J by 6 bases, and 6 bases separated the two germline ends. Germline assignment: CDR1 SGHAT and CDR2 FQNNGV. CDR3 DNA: TGTGCCAGCAGCTTAGACCCACTTCAGCCCCAGCATTTT. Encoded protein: CASSLDPLQPQHF.

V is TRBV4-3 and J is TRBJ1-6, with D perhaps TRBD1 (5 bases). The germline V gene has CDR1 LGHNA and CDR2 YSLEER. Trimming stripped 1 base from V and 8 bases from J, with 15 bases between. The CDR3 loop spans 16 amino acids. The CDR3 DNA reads TGCGCCAGCAGCCAAGGGCGGCAGGGCCTTCATTCACCCCTCCACTTT. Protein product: CASSQGRQGLHSPLHF.

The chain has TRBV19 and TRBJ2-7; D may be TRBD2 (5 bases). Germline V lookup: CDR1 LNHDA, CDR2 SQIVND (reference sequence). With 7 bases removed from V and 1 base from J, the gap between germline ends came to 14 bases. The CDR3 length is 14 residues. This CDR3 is CASTKTGSSYEQYF. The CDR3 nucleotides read TGTGCCAGTACTAAAACGGGAAGTTCCTACGAGCAGTACTTC.

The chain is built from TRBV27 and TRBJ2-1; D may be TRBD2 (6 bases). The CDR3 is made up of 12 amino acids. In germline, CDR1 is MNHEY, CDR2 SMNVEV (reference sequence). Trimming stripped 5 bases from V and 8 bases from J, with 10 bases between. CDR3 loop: CASSQTRDEQFF. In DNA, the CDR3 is TGTGCCAGCAGTCAGACTAGAGATGAGCAGTTCTTC.

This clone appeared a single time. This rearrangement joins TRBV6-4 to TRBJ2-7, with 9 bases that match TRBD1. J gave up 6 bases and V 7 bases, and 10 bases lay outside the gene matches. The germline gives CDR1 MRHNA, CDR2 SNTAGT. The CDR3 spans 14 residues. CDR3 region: CASTETGGQVEQYF. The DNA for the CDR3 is TGTGCCAGCACTGAGACAGGGGGACAGGTCGAGCAGTACTTC.